These T cell receptor beta chains were read from a single sample in a study of CD8 T cells in Susac syndrome. TCRdb reprocessed the immunoSEQ multiplex PCR reads with MiXCR, giving one entry per CDR3 protein. The table includes about 200,000 distinct CDR3 sequences, roughly 94% detected once. The sequencing sample was made of CD4+ T cells from PBMCs. These receptors were taken from a human donor in good health. Both conserved end residues are part of each CDR3. A D gene is named only where the DNA matches it firmly. Some rows mark clone size as missing; the rest say once, few, many or name a class of expanded clone.

-	once	TRBV2	TRBJ2-3	TGTGCCAGCAGTGAAGCGCGCGATATTACAGATACGCAGTATTTT	CASSEARDITDTQYF
-	-	TRBV12-3/TRBV12-4	TRBJ1-6	TGTGCCAGCAGTTCAGACAGCTCCTATAATTCACCCCTCCACTTT	CASSSDSSYNSPLHF
-	-	TRBV30	TRBJ2-3	TGTGCCTGGAGTGTGGGAGTCGGAACGCAGTATTTT	CAWSVGVGTQYF
-	-	TRBV30	TRBJ2-1	TGTGCCTGTCAGGGTTACGCTTACAATGAGCAGTTCTTC	CACQGYAYNEQFF
TRBD1	-	TRBV19	TRBJ1-1	TGTGCCAGTAGTGTGACAGGGGGGAACACTGAAGCTTTCTTT	CASSVTGGNTEAFF
-	-	TRBV28	TRBJ2-1	TGTGCCAGCAGCCCAACACAGGGAAAGAGGTTCTTC	CASSPTQGKRFF
TRBD1	-	TRBV20-1	TRBJ1-5	TGCAGTGCTTTGACAGGGGGCGGTCAGCCCCAGCATTTT	CSALTGGGQPQHF
TRBD1	-	TRBV7-9	TRBJ2-1	TGTGCCAGCACCACGGACAGGGCCAACAATGAGCAGTTCTTC	CASTTDRANNEQFF
-	-	TRBV5-1	TRBJ1-5	TGCGCCAGCAGCCGGGACCCGTCGCGCAATCAGCCCCAGCATTTT	CASSRDPSRNQPQHF
-	few	TRBV11-2	TRBJ2-1	TGTGCCAGCAGCTTCAACAGAGACAATGAGCAGTTCTTC	CASSFNRDNEQFF
-	once	TRBV5-1	TRBJ2-5	TGCGCCAGCAAGGAGTCTACTGGTTACCAAGAGACCCAGTACTTC	CASKESTGYQETQYF
TRBD1	-	TRBV25-1	TRBJ2-2	TGTGCCAGCACCGGGACAGCCAACACCGGGGAGCTGTTTTTT	CASTGTANTGELFF
TRBD1	-	TRBV12-3/TRBV12-4	TRBJ1-1	TGTGCCAGCAGCAACCTACAGGGGCTGGGCACTGAAGCTTTCTTT	CASSNLQGLGTEAFF
-	-	TRBV29-1	TRBJ2-7	TGCAGCGTTGAAACAGGGCGCTACGAGCAGTACTTC	CSVETGRYEQYF
-	-	TRBV20-1	TRBJ1-6	TGCAGTGCTCTAGACAATAATTCACCCCTCCACTTT	CSALDNNSPLHF
-	once	TRBV9	TRBJ1-3	TGTGCCAGCAGCGTAGGGGGGCGAACAAACACCATATATTTT	CASSVGGRTNTIYF
TRBD2	-	TRBV27	TRBJ2-1	TGTGCCACCCACTTGACTAGCGGGGGGTCGGACGAGCAGTTCTTC	CATHLTSGGSDEQFF
TRBD1	-	TRBV5-4	TRBJ2-6	TGTGCCAGCAGCTTGGCGACAGGGGTGTCATCTGGGGCCAACGTCCTGACTTTC	CASSLATGVSSGANVLTF
-	-	TRBV9	TRBJ2-5	TGTGCCAGCAGCGTAGGTGGCGGCGGGGCGATACAAGAGACCCAGTACTTC	CASSVGGGGAIQETQYF
TRBD1	once	TRBV30	TRBJ1-5	TGTGCCTGGAGACAGGGGATCAATCAGCCCCAGCATTTT	CAWRQGINQPQHF
TRBD2	-	TRBV3-1	TRBJ2-1	TGTGCCAGCAGCCAAGAAGAGCTACTAGCGGGGGCAAATGAGCAGTTCTTC	CASSQEELLAGANEQFF
TRBD2	-	TRBV2	TRBJ2-1	TGTGCCAGCAGTGAAGGACTAGCGATATCCTACAATGAGCAGTTCTTC	CASSEGLAISYNEQFF
-	-	TRBV3-1	TRBJ2-2	TGTGCCAGCAGCCAAGACTATACAGGGACCGGGGAGCTGTTTTTT	CASSQDYTGTGELFF
-	-	TRBV5-1	TRBJ1-2	TGCGCCAGCAGCTTGGATATCGCCTATGGCTACACCTTC	CASSLDIAYGYTF
-	-	TRBV7-2	TRBJ1-1	TGTGCCAGCAGCTCACGGCCCACTGAAGCTTTCTTT	CASSSRPTEAFF
-	-	TRBV12-3/TRBV12-4	TRBJ2-5	TGTGCCAGCAGGAGATCGGGATTGCACGAGACCCAGTACTTC	CASRRSGLHETQYF
-	-	TRBV6-6	TRBJ2-2	TGTGCCAGCAGTTCTCTGGGTCCTCGGGCCGGGGAGCTGTTTTTT	CASSSLGPRAGELFF
TRBD1	-	TRBV4-1	TRBJ1-2	TGCGCCAGCAGCCCCGGGACAGGGAGTCCCTATGGCTACACCTTC	CASSPGTGSPYGYTF
-	-	TRBV5-1	TRBJ1-2	TGCGCCAGCAGCTTTCGGTTATCTGGAGATGGCTACACCTTC	CASSFRLSGDGYTF
-	-	TRBV2	TRBJ2-7	TGTGCCAGCAGATTCCACCAGGCTGGCGAGCAGTACTTC	CASRFHQAGEQYF
-	-	TRBV12-3/TRBV12-4	TRBJ1-1	TGTGCCAGCAGTTCTGGACGGGCTGAAGCTTTCTTT	CASSSGRAEAFF
TRBD1	-	TRBV30	TRBJ1-5	TGTGCCTGGACTAAGGGACAGGGGGACTATCAGCCCCAGCATTTT	CAWTKGQGDYQPQHF
-	-	TRBV27	TRBJ2-7	TGTGCCAGCAGTTTAATGTCGGCGGGGCGTCCCTACGAGCAGTACTTC	CASSLMSAGRPYEQYF
-	-	TRBV12-3/TRBV12-4	TRBJ2-4	TGTGCCAGCAGTCTGCGGCCCATATTAGCCAAAAACATTCAGTACTTC	CASSLRPILAKNIQYF
-	-	TRBV28	TRBJ2-1	TGTGCCAGCATCGGAGGGCCGGTATATGAGCAGTTCTTC	CASIGGPVYEQFF
TRBD1	-	TRBV4-3	TRBJ2-7	TGCGCCAGCAGCCAAGGGGACAGGGTTCCCTACGAGCAGTACTTC	CASSQGDRVPYEQYF
-	-	TRBV29-1	TRBJ2-1	TGCAGCGTTGAGGGACCTCCACTAGCCTACAATGAGCAGTTCTTC	CSVEGPPLAYNEQFF
TRBD2	-	TRBV28	TRBJ2-4	TGTGCCAGCAGTTCCCGGACTAGCGGGAATGTCGACTTC	CASSSRTSGNVDF
TRBD1	-	TRBV3-1	TRBJ1-5	TGTGCCAGCAGCCAAGAGACAGGGGGGGGCGGTTATAGCAATCAGCCCCAGCATTTT	CASSQETGGGGYSNQPQHF
-	once	TRBV12-3/TRBV12-4	TRBJ2-1	TGTGCCAGCAGCGAAATCAATGAGCAGTTCTTC	CASSEINEQFF
-	-	TRBV7-9	TRBJ2-4	TGTGCCAGCAGCCCCGAGGGGGACATTCAGTACTTC	CASSPEGDIQYF
-	-	TRBV4-1	TRBJ2-7	TGCGCCAGCAGCCAGGGACATGGCTCCCTTTTATACGAGCAGTACTTC	CASSQGHGSLLYEQYF
TRBD2	-	TRBV4-3	TRBJ2-2	TGCGCCAGCAGCCAAGAGGCGGGGGGCCTTAACACCGGGGAGCTGTTTTTT	CASSQEAGGLNTGELFF
TRBD1	-	TRBV5-1	TRBJ1-5	TGCGCCAGCAGCTTGGGAATAGGGGGCGCGGATCAGCCCCAGCATTTT	CASSLGIGGADQPQHF
TRBD2	-	TRBV14	TRBJ2-5	TGTGCCAGCAGCCAACGACAGACTAGCGGGAGCAGAGAGACCCAGTACTTC	CASSQRQTSGSRETQYF
-	-	TRBV4-1	TRBJ1-1	TGCGCCAGCAGCCAACTCGGACGTTCGAACATGAACACTGAAGCTTTCTTT	CASSQLGRSNMNTEAFF